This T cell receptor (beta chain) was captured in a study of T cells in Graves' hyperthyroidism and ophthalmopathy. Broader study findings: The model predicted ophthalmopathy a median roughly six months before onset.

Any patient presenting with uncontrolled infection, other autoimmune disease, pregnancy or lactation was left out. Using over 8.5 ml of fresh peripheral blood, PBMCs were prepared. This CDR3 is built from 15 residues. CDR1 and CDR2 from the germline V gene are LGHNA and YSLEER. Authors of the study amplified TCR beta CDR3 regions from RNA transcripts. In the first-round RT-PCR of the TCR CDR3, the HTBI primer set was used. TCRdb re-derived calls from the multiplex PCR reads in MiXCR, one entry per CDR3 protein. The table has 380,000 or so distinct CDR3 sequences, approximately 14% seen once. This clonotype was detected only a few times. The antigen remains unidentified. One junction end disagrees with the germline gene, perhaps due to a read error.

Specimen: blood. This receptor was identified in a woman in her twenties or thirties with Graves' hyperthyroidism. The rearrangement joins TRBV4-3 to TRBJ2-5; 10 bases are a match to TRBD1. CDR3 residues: CASSEDRGQGETQYF. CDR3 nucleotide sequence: TGCGCCAGCAGCGAAGACAGGGGGCAGGGGGAGACCCAGTACTTC.